The present TCR beta chain was sequenced within a study of cytomegalovirus exposure and HLA in healthy donors. The germline CDR1 and CDR2 sequences are MGHDK and SYGVNS. The CDR3 extends over 15 amino acids. Trimming took 4 bases from V and 0 from J, leaving 9 bases between them. Produced via immunoSEQ multiplex PCR; TCRdb's table is partial and in-frame only. Here the sample spans roughly 90,000 clones, about 85% being singletons. The gene calls are TRBV25-1 and TRBJ2-2, with a possible D match to TRBD2 (5 bases). This TCR came from a man younger than 30 in good health and CMV-seropositive. The specimen sequenced was PBMCs. This CDR3 reads CASSVDYTNTGELFF. As DNA, the CDR3 is TGTGCCAGCAGTGTAGACTATACGAACACCGGGGAGCTGTTTTTT.